The next 10 T cell receptor beta chains were all read from a single sample in a study of blood T cell repertoires in COVID-19. Clones were sequenced by immunoSEQ multiplex PCR, and TCRdb holds only the in-frame ones, with some missing. The data show about 300,000 clones, 86% seen once. The sequencing input was peripheral blood. The receptors come from a woman aged 45-65 years with acute or convalescent COVID-19.

The chain has TRBV4-3 and TRBJ1-2, with 7 bases fitting TRBD1. The trim removed 4 bases at V and 2 bases at J, leaving 4 bases unmatched. CDR3 length: 14 amino acids. Germline V CDR1 and CDR2: LGHNA, YSLEER. For the CDR3, the DNA is TGCGCCAGCAGCCCCCGCAGGGGGAACTATGGCTACACCTTC. Its protein product is CASSPRRGNYGYTF.

V gene TRBV19 combines with J gene TRBJ2-2, with TRBD2 identical over 10 bases. This CDR3 has 16 amino acids. Germline assignment: CDR1 LNHDA and CDR2 SQIVND (reference sequence). J was trimmed by 6 bases and V by 7 bases; bases with no gene match: 11. Here the CDR3 reads CASTVYLAGAAGELFF. CDR3 bases: TGTGCCAGTACGGTTTATCTAGCGGGAGCGGCCGGGGAGCTGTTTTTT.

This chain links TRBV29-1 with TRBJ2-5; no definite D call. The V gene's germline CDR1 is SQVTM and CDR2 ANQGSEA. The CDR3 has 13 amino acids. V lost 3 bases and J 1 base, leaving 9 bases between the germline ends. CDR3 nucleotide sequence: TGCAGCGTTGATAAGGCGGCCCAAGAGACCCAGTACTTC. Its protein product is CSVDKAAQETQYF.

This clone was found once. The gene calls are TRBV10-3 and TRBJ2-1; TRBD1 agrees at 9 bases. The germline CDR1 and CDR2 sequences are ENHRY and SYGVKD. This CDR3 region has 15 residues. The V gene end was trimmed by 2 bases and the J gene end by 8 bases; junction bases not matched to a gene: 7. CDR3 in amino acids: CAISEGQGPGYEQFF. The CDR3 region has the DNA TGTGCCATCAGTGAGGGACAGGGGCCCGGGTATGAGCAGTTCTTC.

The gene calls are TRBV9 and TRBJ2-5, with D tentatively TRBD1 (5 bases). There are 14 residues in the CDR3. CDR1 is SGDLS and CDR2 is YYNGEE in the germline V gene. V lost 0 bases, J lost 4 bases, and 10 bases lay in between. CDR3 in amino acids: CASSVVPQAETQYF. The CDR3 nucleotides are TGTGCCAGCAGCGTAGTTCCACAGGCAGAGACCCAGTACTTC.

The chain joins TRBV6-1 to TRBJ2-3; maybe TRBD2 (6 bases). V gave up 2 bases and J gave up 0 bases, with 12 bases separating them. This CDR3 region has 16 residues. The V gene's germline CDR1 is MNHNS and CDR2 SASEGT. The CDR3: CASSEYGRTSTDTQYF. Here the CDR3 DNA reads TGTGCCAGCAGTGAATACGGGAGAACTAGCACAGATACGCAGTATTTT.

V and J are TRBV6-2 or TRBV6-3 and TRBJ2-1, with D maybe TRBD2 (6 bases). Trimming cost V 2 bases and J 0 bases, with 8 bases left between them. The germline CDR1 and CDR2 sequences are MNHEY and SVGEGT. There are 15 residues in the CDR3. DNA for the CDR3: TGTGCCAGCAGTTACGCGGGGATCTCCTACAATGAGCAGTTCTTC. This codes for CASSYAGISYNEQFF.

This chain joins TRBV19 and TRBJ2-7; the D gene is possibly TRBD2 (6 bases). The CDR3 runs 17 residues. V dropped 0 bases and J dropped 3 bases, with 18 bases sitting between them. CDR1 and CDR2 (germline): LNHDA, SQIVND (reference sequence). The CDR3 DNA is TGTGCCAGTAGTATAGATGTGGGGGGAGCGGCGCGCTACGAGCAGTACTTC. It yields the protein CASSIDVGGAARYEQYF.

The rearrangement uses TRBV7-2 and TRBJ1-2, with 7 bases fitting TRBD1. The germline CDR1 and CDR2 sequences are SGHTA and FQGNSA. J lost 4 bases, V lost 5 bases, and 10 bases had no gene match. The CDR3 covers 15 residues. The CDR3 loop is CASSPSPGGGYGYTF. The CDR3 DNA reads TGTGCCAGCAGCCCTAGTCCAGGGGGTGGCTATGGCTACACCTTC.

The V call is TRBV25-1, the J call TRBJ2-1; a possible D gene is TRBD2 (6 bases). Deletions cut 2 bases from V and 7 bases from J, with 15 bases between. CDR3 length: 15 residues. Germline CDR1 and CDR2: MGHDK and SYGVNS. As DNA, the CDR3 is TGTGCCAGCAGTGAAGGGTTGGGGACTCCTAATGAGCAGTTCTTC. Translated, it gives CASSEGLGTPNEQFF.